The source of this T cell receptor (beta chain) is a study of cytomegalovirus exposure and HLA in healthy donors. CDR3 length: 17 residues. PCR employed 60 Vbeta and 13 Jbeta primers. Profiled with immunoSEQ multiplex PCR; TCRdb holds only in-frame clones, not every one. This sample has fewer than 200,000 clones, with over 70% found just once. The V and J genes are TRBV21-1 and TRBJ2-7; the DNA was not used to check the table's D call, TRBD1. TRBV21-1 is a known pseudogene. The sequence derives from a middle-aged man in good health and CMV-seropositive. The sample taken for sequencing was PBMCs. CDR3 nucleotides: TGTGCCAGCAGCAAATCAGGGGACAGACCTTACTCCTACGAGCAGTACTTC. It yields the protein CASSKSGDRPYSYEQYF.